This TCR beta chain was sequenced during a study of cytomegalovirus exposure and HLA in healthy donors. Notes on the study in general: Excluded were some V segments that proved indistinguishable, including TRBV6-2 and TRBV6-3. Per published accounts, TCR beta sequences correctly predicted the HLA-A and HLA-B alleles of most subjects.

The PCR ran on 60 Vbeta and 13 Jbeta primers. Clones were read by immunoSEQ multiplex PCR, and TCRdb kept only the in-frame ones, dropping some. Of over 95,000 clones in the sample, over 65% were seen once. This clone was seen more than once but under ten times. Its specificity is unknown. Different DNA sequences within this sample yield the same CDR3. The CDR3 totals 14 residues. Germline CDR1 is MNHEY and CDR2 is SVGAGI. Trimming at V came to 0 bases and at J to 11 bases, leaving 6 bases not matched to a gene. V is TRBV6-5 and J is TRBJ1-4; TRBD1 matches at 7 bases. The source is a woman aged 18-30 years in good health and CMV-seronegative. Sequencing was performed on PBMCs. The CDR3, as DNA: TGTGCCAGCAGTTACTCTCGCACAGGGGAGAAACTGTTTTTT. Translating gives CASSYSRTGEKLFF.